The clone carrying this TCR beta chain has only a few counts. Its antigen is not identified. Germline V gives CDR1 LGHDT, CDR2 YNNKEL (reference sequence). CDR3 length equals 15 residues. Trimming removed 4 bases from V and 3 bases from J, with 15 bases in between. The entry originates in a study of blood T cells in healthy people across ages. Study outcomes and limitations: With naive T cell percentage, TCR beta diversity showed a strong correlation. As age increased, TCR beta diversity per million T cells fell in a roughly linear fashion.

PCR was performed a second time for about 7 to 12 cycles using a sample-barcoded 5' primer and a J-beta primer mix. TCRdb called the 5' RACE reads again in MiXCR, with one record for every CDR3 protein. The sample lists about 720,000 distinct CDR3 sequences; 20% to 25% were seen once. This chain links TRBV3-1 with TRBJ1-2, with D uncertain. The source is a man aged 65-85 years in good health. The source material was blood. The CDR3 coding sequence is TGTGCCAGCAGCCCCTCCGCCCTTGTAGACTATGGCTACACCTTC. This codes for CASSPSALVDYGYTF.